This T cell receptor beta chain appears in the sequencing data of a study of shared clonotypes between healthy human individuals. In germline, CDR1 is LNHDA, CDR2 SQIVND (reference sequence). This CDR3 spans 15 amino acids. V was shortened by 5 bases and J by 0 bases, with 13 bases between the two germline ends. Measured with immunoSEQ multiplex PCR; TCRdb has only the in-frame clones, and not every one. The sample lists under 1,100,000 clones, around three quarters occurring once. This TCR derives from a man younger than 35 in good health. Some clones in this sample may be carry-over from other donors' samples. Specimen: memory CD4+ T cells from PBMCs. Subset indicated: CD45RA-negative fraction. This chain connects TRBV19 to TRBJ1-1, with no clear D. The CDR3 DNA reads TGTGCCAGTAGTGCGTACACGACGGTGAACACTGAAGCTTTCTTT. Translation: CASSAYTTVNTEAFF.